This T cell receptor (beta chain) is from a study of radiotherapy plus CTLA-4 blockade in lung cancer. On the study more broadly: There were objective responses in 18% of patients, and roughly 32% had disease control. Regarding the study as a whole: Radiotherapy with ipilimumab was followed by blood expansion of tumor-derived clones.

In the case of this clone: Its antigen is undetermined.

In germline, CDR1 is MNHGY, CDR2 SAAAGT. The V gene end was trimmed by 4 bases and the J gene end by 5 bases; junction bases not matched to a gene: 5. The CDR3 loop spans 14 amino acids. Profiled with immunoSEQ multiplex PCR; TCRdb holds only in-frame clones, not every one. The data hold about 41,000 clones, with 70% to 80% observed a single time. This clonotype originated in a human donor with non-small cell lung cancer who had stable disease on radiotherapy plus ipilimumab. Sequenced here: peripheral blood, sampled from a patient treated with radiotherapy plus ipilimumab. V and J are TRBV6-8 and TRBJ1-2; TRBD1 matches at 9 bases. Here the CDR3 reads CASSSGQGIYGYTF. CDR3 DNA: TGTGCCAGCAGTTCCGGACAGGGGATATATGGCTACACCTTC.